This TCR beta chain was sequenced during a study of a mutant IDH1 vaccine in newly diagnosed glioma (TCRdb year 2021). About the full investigation: Patients were given eight vaccinations, in weeks 1, 3, 5, 7, 11, 15, 19 and 23, which matched visits V03 through V10. The 30 to 40 treated patients were roughly 62% male and about 40% female, with a mean age of around 40 years. Longitudinal TCRB deep sequencing was done for 20 to 25 treated patients, wherever samples were available for exploratory analyses. Peripheral blood samples were drawn at six visits, namely V03 (baseline), V05, V07, V10, V12 and V13. Vaccination started 4-6 weeks after radiotherapy alone, or was given together with temozolomide cycles in the groups whose treatment included chemotherapy. Before enrollment, patients had received standard therapy of radiotherapy alone, temozolomide alone, or radiochemotherapy with temozolomide; most received the combination.

Library prep was done by the immunoSEQ multiplex PCR assay. Rearranged TCR beta chain sequences were amplified with the hsTCRB Kit following the manufacturer's protocol. TCRB libraries were sequenced on an Illumina MiSeq. Concerning the study's data processing: The kit vendor's proprietary platform handled demultiplexing, trimming and gene mapping. TCRdb provides this immuneACCESS table in a form limited to in-frame rearrangements. Some clones are lacking; in checked studies, under half of them reflect an unresolved V gene, and why the rest are absent is not known. That table gives V, J and clone size, and the DNA gave D and trimming. A total of more than 25,000 clones appear in this sample, more than 75% of them only once. The ten largest clonotypes hold less than 3% of the sample. In light of the paper, this sample's time point label describes: week 23, last vaccination. Every vaccine dose consisted of 300 ug of a 20-mer mutant IDH1 peptide in Montanide, administered subcutaneously together with topical imiquimod. The donors had newly diagnosed IDH1-mutant astrocytomas of WHO grade 3 or 4 that showed loss of nuclear ATRX. The samples were drawn from NOA16, a multicentre, single-arm, open-label phase I trial in Germany that tested a mutant IDH1 peptide vaccine in humans for the first time. The DNeasy Blood and Tissue Kit was used to extract genomic DNA from EDTA blood for TCRB sequencing.

Measured from the cysteine to the phenylalanine, the CDR3 is 16 residues long. This entry keeps only the CDR3 DNA: 48 bases, framed from base 1. CDR1 and CDR2, per the germline V gene, are SGHTS and YDEGEE. Trimming at the junction amounts to 4 bases on V and 0 bases on J, and the germline ends lie 14 bases apart. Comments on this clone: Its antigen target is currently unknown. No base-level quality is on record; no much larger clone is a single base apart.

The full study reports these points: It was noted by the authors that analyses of patient blood samples could not be reproduced owing to sample limitations. Pseudoprogression appeared unrelated to alterations in the top peripheral T cell clonotypes detected by TCRB sequencing. Selection of PBMC samples for TCRB deep sequencing was based on availability. Immune responses induced by the vaccine were seen in roughly 95% of patients across multiple MHC alleles.

Sequenced material: PBMCs, taken from a glioma patient whose treatment included an IDH1 peptide vaccine. The chain is assembled from TRBV5-8 and TRBJ2-4, with a tentative D gene TRBD1 over 5 matching bases. This receptor was obtained from a middle-aged man with glioma. CDR3 region: CASSPRTTVAKNIQYF. The nucleotides are TGTGCCAGCAGCCCAAGAACGACAGTAGCCAAAAACATTCAGTACTTC.